The clone carrying this TCR beta chain appeared a few times. Its antigen is undetermined. Built from TCR beta cDNA, the libraries had unique molecular identifiers in them. TCRdb re-derived calls from the PCR reads in MiXCR, one entry per CDR3 protein. The profile covers hundreds of thousands of distinct CDR3 sequences, with 55% to 70% appearing a single time and about 11% taken by the ten largest. This specimen belongs to a study of post-analysis software for immune sequencing data. About the research overall: Patients with relapsing-remitting, secondary progressive and progressive-relapsing multiple sclerosis courses were all represented.

General study findings and limits: Strong same-batch co-clustering of samples appeared with F measure clustering. Controls had significantly higher normalized Chao1 diversity than multiple sclerosis patients. Patients carried a handful of TRBV segments more frequently than controls did, and TRBV5-6, TRBV5-1 and TRBV20-1 were among them.

CDR1 MNHNY and CDR2 SVGAGI come from the germline V gene (reference sequence). The CDR3 spans 14 residues. The germline V and J ends were trimmed by 0 bases and 3 bases, with 8 bases remaining between them. The V and J genes are TRBV6-6 and TRBJ1-1, with TRBD1 as a possible D gene (5 bases). Specimen: blood. This sequence was found in a girl aged 2 to 10 with multiple sclerosis. CDR3 nucleotides: TGTGCCAGCAGTTACTCAGGGGTGGACACTGAAGCTTTCTTT. It codes for CASSYSGVDTEAFF.